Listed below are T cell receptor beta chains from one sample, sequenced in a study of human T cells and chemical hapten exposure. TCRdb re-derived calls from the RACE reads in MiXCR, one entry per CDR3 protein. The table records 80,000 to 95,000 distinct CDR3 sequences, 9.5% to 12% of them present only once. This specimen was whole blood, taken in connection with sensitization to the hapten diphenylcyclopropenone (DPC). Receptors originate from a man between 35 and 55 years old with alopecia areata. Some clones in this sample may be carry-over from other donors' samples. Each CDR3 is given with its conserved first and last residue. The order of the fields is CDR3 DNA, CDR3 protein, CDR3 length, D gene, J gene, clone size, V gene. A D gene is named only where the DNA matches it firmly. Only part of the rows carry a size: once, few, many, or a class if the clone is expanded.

CDR3 DNA: TGTGCCAGCAGGTCAGGGGGAACGACAGAAGCTTTCTTT; CDR3 protein: CASRSGGTTEAFF; CDR3 length: 13; D gene: TRBD1; J gene: TRBJ1-1; clone size: many; V gene: TRBV6-2/TRBV6-3
CDR3 DNA: TGTGCCAGCAGTTTACTGGGACAGTTCGGGGAGCTGTTTTTT; CDR3 protein: CASSLLGQFGELFF; CDR3 length: 14; D gene: TRBD1; J gene: TRBJ2-2; clone size: NA; V gene: TRBV28
CDR3 DNA: TGCGCCAGCAGCCAAGCTACAGGGGGAATGAACACTGAAGCTTTCTTT; CDR3 protein: CASSQATGGMNTEAFF; CDR3 length: 16; D gene: TRBD1; J gene: TRBJ1-1; clone size: NA; V gene: TRBV4-3
CDR3 DNA: TGTGCCTGGAGTGTTAGGTCTAATATTAACTATGGCTACACCTTC; CDR3 protein: CAWSVRSNINYGYTF; CDR3 length: 15; D gene: NA; J gene: TRBJ1-2; clone size: few; V gene: TRBV30
CDR3 DNA: TGTGCCAGCAGTCCTGGACAGGGAGTTGGAAACACCATATATTTT; CDR3 protein: CASSPGQGVGNTIYF; CDR3 length: 15; D gene: TRBD1; J gene: TRBJ1-3; clone size: NA; V gene: TRBV2
CDR3 DNA: TGTGCCAGCAGTTCGACATCTTACGAGCAGTACTTC; CDR3 protein: CASSSTSYEQYF; CDR3 length: 12; D gene: NA; J gene: TRBJ2-7; clone size: few; V gene: TRBV6-5
CDR3 DNA: TGCGCCAGCGGCGGGACAGGGTACGGCAATGAGCAGTTCTTC; CDR3 protein: CASGGTGYGNEQFF; CDR3 length: 14; D gene: TRBD1; J gene: TRBJ2-1; clone size: NA; V gene: TRBV5-1
CDR3 DNA: TGTGCCAGCAGTTTCGGACCCTACAATGAGCAGTTCTTC; CDR3 protein: CASSFGPYNEQFF; CDR3 length: 13; D gene: NA; J gene: TRBJ2-1; clone size: NA; V gene: TRBV27
CDR3 DNA: TGTGCCACCAGCGAAGGACAGTTCTACAATGAGCAGTTCTTC; CDR3 protein: CATSEGQFYNEQFF; CDR3 length: 14; D gene: NA; J gene: TRBJ2-1; clone size: NA; V gene: TRBV24-1
CDR3 DNA: TGTGCCAGCAGCGTCGGACAGGGGGCATTCTACGAGCAGTACTTC; CDR3 protein: CASSVGQGAFYEQYF; CDR3 length: 15; D gene: TRBD1; J gene: TRBJ2-7; clone size: few; V gene: TRBV9
CDR3 DNA: TGTGCCAGCAGCTTTGAGACTAGCGGGAGATCCGGGGAGCTGTTTTTT; CDR3 protein: CASSFETSGRSGELFF; CDR3 length: 16; D gene: TRBD2; J gene: TRBJ2-2; clone size: NA; V gene: TRBV5-5
CDR3 DNA: TGTGCCAGCAGCCTGGTGGGCTCTCGCACAGATACGCAGTATTTT; CDR3 protein: CASSLVGSRTDTQYF; CDR3 length: 15; D gene: NA; J gene: TRBJ2-3; clone size: few; V gene: TRBV9
CDR3 DNA: TGTGCCAGCAGAGCTCAGAACAAAAACATTCAGTACTTC; CDR3 protein: CASRAQNKNIQYF; CDR3 length: 13; D gene: NA; J gene: TRBJ2-4; clone size: NA; V gene: TRBV28
CDR3 DNA: TGTGCCAGCAGCTTAACAGAAACCTATGGCTACACCTTC; CDR3 protein: CASSLTETYGYTF; CDR3 length: 13; D gene: NA; J gene: TRBJ1-2; clone size: many; V gene: TRBV7-2
CDR3 DNA: TGTGCCAGCAGGGGACTAGTCACAGATACGCAGTATTTT; CDR3 protein: CASRGLVTDTQYF; CDR3 length: 13; D gene: TRBD2; J gene: TRBJ2-3; clone size: NA; V gene: TRBV7-2
CDR3 DNA: TGTGCCAGCAGCGTAGGAACAGAGCGCGTGAATGAAAAACTGTTTTTT; CDR3 protein: CASSVGTERVNEKLFF; CDR3 length: 16; D gene: NA; J gene: TRBJ1-4; clone size: many; V gene: TRBV9
CDR3 DNA: TGTGCCAGCAGCCAAAGGGTAACGAACACTGAAGCTTTCTTT; CDR3 protein: CASSQRVTNTEAFF; CDR3 length: 14; D gene: NA; J gene: TRBJ1-1; clone size: few; V gene: TRBV3-1
CDR3 DNA: TGTGCCAGCAGTTACCCGAACACTGAAGTTTTCTTT; CDR3 protein: CASSYPNTEVFF; CDR3 length: 12; D gene: NA; J gene: TRBJ1-1; clone size: once; V gene: TRBV6-5
CDR3 DNA: TGTGCCAGCAGTTACGGACTAGCGGGAATGGAGCAGTACTTC; CDR3 protein: CASSYGLAGMEQYF; CDR3 length: 14; D gene: TRBD2; J gene: TRBJ2-7; clone size: many; V gene: TRBV28
CDR3 DNA: TGTGCCACCCGATGGGCGGGAGAGCCCCAGCATTTT; CDR3 protein: CATRWAGEPQHF; CDR3 length: 12; D gene: NA; J gene: TRBJ1-5; clone size: NA; V gene: TRBV12-3/TRBV12-4
CDR3 DNA: TGTGCCAGTAGTACAGGGACAGGGGATTCACCCCTCCACTTT; CDR3 protein: CASSTGTGDSPLHF; CDR3 length: 14; D gene: TRBD1; J gene: TRBJ1-6; clone size: few; V gene: TRBV19
CDR3 DNA: TGTGCCAGCAGCTTAGGAGGCGCGGGAAATTCAGCCAAAAACATTCAGTACTTC; CDR3 protein: CASSLGGAGNSAKNIQYF; CDR3 length: 18; D gene: NA; J gene: TRBJ2-4; clone size: NA; V gene: TRBV7-2
CDR3 DNA: TGTGCCAGCAGCTTGGCCGGGTCAGGGGGAAACACCATATATTTT; CDR3 protein: CASSLAGSGGNTIYF; CDR3 length: 15; D gene: NA; J gene: TRBJ1-3; clone size: NA; V gene: TRBV5-4
CDR3 DNA: TGCAGCGTTGGGGGTAGCGAGACCCAGTACTTC; CDR3 protein: CSVGGSETQYF; CDR3 length: 11; D gene: NA; J gene: TRBJ2-5; clone size: NA; V gene: TRBV29-1
CDR3 DNA: TGTGCCACCAGTGAGGCCGGGACATCTAACACCGGGGAGCTGTTTTTT; CDR3 protein: CATSEAGTSNTGELFF; CDR3 length: 16; D gene: NA; J gene: TRBJ2-2; clone size: NA; V gene: TRBV24-1
CDR3 DNA: TGTGCCAGCAGTTCCCCCGGTTCTGGGGCCAACGTCCTGACTTTC; CDR3 protein: CASSSPGSGANVLTF; CDR3 length: 15; D gene: NA; J gene: TRBJ2-6; clone size: many; V gene: TRBV6-6
CDR3 DNA: TGCAGTGCTAGACCGACACTTTACGAGCAGTACTTC; CDR3 protein: CSARPTLYEQYF; CDR3 length: 12; D gene: NA; J gene: TRBJ2-7; clone size: NA; V gene: TRBV20-1
CDR3 DNA: TGCAGCGTTGCGGGAGGGGCCTACGAGCAGTACTTC; CDR3 protein: CSVAGGAYEQYF; CDR3 length: 12; D gene: TRBD2; J gene: TRBJ2-7; clone size: many; V gene: TRBV29-1
CDR3 DNA: TGTGCCAGCAGCCACCCCGTCCTCGCGGGAGGGGGCTCTAGGCGCTACAATGAGCAGTTCTTC; CDR3 protein: CASSHPVLAGGGSRRYNEQFF; CDR3 length: 21; D gene: TRBD2; J gene: TRBJ2-1; clone size: NA; V gene: TRBV4-2
CDR3 DNA: TGTGCCAGCAGTTTAAGGGGGCGGGATTCACCCCTCCACTTT; CDR3 protein: CASSLRGRDSPLHF; CDR3 length: 14; D gene: TRBD1; J gene: TRBJ1-6; clone size: many; V gene: TRBV27
CDR3 DNA: TGTGCCAGCAGCTTTGTGAACCAGCCCCAGCATTTT; CDR3 protein: CASSFVNQPQHF; CDR3 length: 12; D gene: NA; J gene: TRBJ1-5; clone size: NA; V gene: TRBV5-6
CDR3 DNA: TGCGCCAGCAGCTTAGCGGGAGTGGGTCAAGAGACCCAGTACTTC; CDR3 protein: CASSLAGVGQETQYF; CDR3 length: 15; D gene: TRBD2; J gene: TRBJ2-5; clone size: NA; V gene: TRBV5-1
CDR3 DNA: TGTGCCAGCAGCCTGCAGGGTGGTTACTACGAGCAGTACTTC; CDR3 protein: CASSLQGGYYEQYF; CDR3 length: 14; D gene: NA; J gene: TRBJ2-7; clone size: many; V gene: TRBV7-2
CDR3 DNA: TGTGCCAGCAGCTTAGGAACAGGGGGCAACACTGAAGCTTTCTTT; CDR3 protein: CASSLGTGGNTEAFF; CDR3 length: 15; D gene: TRBD1; J gene: TRBJ1-1; clone size: many; V gene: TRBV7-2
CDR3 DNA: TGCAGCGTTTCTAAGGGACTAGCGGGAGAACAACGCTCCTACAATGAGCAGTTCTTC; CDR3 protein: CSVSKGLAGEQRSYNEQFF; CDR3 length: 19; D gene: TRBD2; J gene: TRBJ2-1; clone size: NA; V gene: TRBV29-1
CDR3 DNA: TGCAGCGTTCGGACTAGCGGGAGGTCTGGGGCCAACGTCCTGACTTTC; CDR3 protein: CSVRTSGRSGANVLTF; CDR3 length: 16; D gene: TRBD2; J gene: TRBJ2-6; clone size: few; V gene: TRBV29-1
CDR3 DNA: TGCGGCGGCGGGAGCCCTCCTAAAGAGACCCAGTACTTC; CDR3 protein: CGGGSPPKETQYF; CDR3 length: 13; D gene: TRBD2; J gene: TRBJ2-5; clone size: many; V gene: TRBV29-1
CDR3 DNA: TGCAGCGTTGTTCTGGGTCTAGATACGCAGTATTTT; CDR3 protein: CSVVLGLDTQYF; CDR3 length: 12; D gene: NA; J gene: TRBJ2-3; clone size: many; V gene: TRBV29-1
CDR3 DNA: TGTGCCAGCAGTTTGGGAGGTAGGGACTACGAGCAGTACTTC; CDR3 protein: CASSLGGRDYEQYF; CDR3 length: 14; D gene: NA; J gene: TRBJ2-7; clone size: few; V gene: TRBV28
CDR3 DNA: TGTGCCAGCAGTCGCCGGGCGGGAGGACTGGGAGAGACCCAGTACTTC; CDR3 protein: CASSRRAGGLGETQYF; CDR3 length: 16; D gene: TRBD2; J gene: TRBJ2-5; clone size: NA; V gene: TRBV12-3/TRBV12-4
CDR3 DNA: TGTGCCAGCAGCTTAATCACTAGCGGGAGGCCCAGGCAAGAGACCCAGTACTTC; CDR3 protein: CASSLITSGRPRQETQYF; CDR3 length: 18; D gene: TRBD2; J gene: TRBJ2-5; clone size: NA; V gene: TRBV7-8
CDR3 DNA: TGTGCCAGCAGCAAGGACAGGGGGTCAGAGACCCAGTACTTC; CDR3 protein: CASSKDRGSETQYF; CDR3 length: 14; D gene: TRBD1; J gene: TRBJ2-5; clone size: NA; V gene: TRBV14
CDR3 DNA: TGCGCCAGCAGCCTAATGGACAGGGCGGTGGATGAAAAACTGTTTTTT; CDR3 protein: CASSLMDRAVDEKLFF; CDR3 length: 16; D gene: TRBD1; J gene: TRBJ1-4; clone size: few; V gene: TRBV5-1